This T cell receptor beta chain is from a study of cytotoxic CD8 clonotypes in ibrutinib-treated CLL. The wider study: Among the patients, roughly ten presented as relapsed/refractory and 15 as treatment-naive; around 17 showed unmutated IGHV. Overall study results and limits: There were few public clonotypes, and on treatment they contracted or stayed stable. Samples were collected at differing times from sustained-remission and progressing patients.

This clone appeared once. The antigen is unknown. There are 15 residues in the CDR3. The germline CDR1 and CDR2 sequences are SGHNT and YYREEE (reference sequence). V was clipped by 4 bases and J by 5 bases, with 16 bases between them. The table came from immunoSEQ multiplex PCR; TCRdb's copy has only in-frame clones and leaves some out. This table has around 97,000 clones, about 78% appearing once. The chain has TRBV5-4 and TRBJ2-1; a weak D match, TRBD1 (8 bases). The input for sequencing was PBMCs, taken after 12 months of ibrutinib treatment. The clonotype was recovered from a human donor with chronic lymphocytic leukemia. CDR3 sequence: CASSRDTGGDNEQFF. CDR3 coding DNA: TGTGCCAGCAGCAGAGACACAGGGGGGGACAATGAGCAGTTCTTC.